A selection of T cell receptor beta chains follows, all from one sample in a study of T cell changes during pregnancy in multiple sclerosis. Clones were sequenced by immunoSEQ multiplex PCR, and TCRdb holds only the in-frame ones, with some missing. The table includes approximately 50,000 clones, roughly nine tenths detected once. This specimen consisted of CD8+ T cells from peripheral blood mononuclear cells, obtained after pregnancy. The origin of the receptors is a female donor with multiple sclerosis, enrolled in a pregnancy study. The CDR3 runs from the conserved cysteine through the conserved F or W. Each record gives: clone size, D gene, CDR3 length, J gene, V gene, CDR3 protein, CDR3 DNA. The D gene is left open where the match is weak. Size values are once, few and many counts, or a class for expanded clones, and some rows have none.

once	TRBD2	14	TRBJ2-7	TRBV29-1	CSVVTSGGTYEQYF	TGCAGCGTTGTAACTAGCGGGGGAACCTACGAGCAGTACTTC
.	.	13	TRBJ1-1	TRBV19	CASASERNTEAFF	TGTGCCAGTGCATCAGAGCGGAACACTGAAGCTTTCTTT
.	.	15	TRBJ1-3	TRBV6-1	CASSESPVSGNTIYF	TGTGCCAGCAGTGAAAGTCCAGTCTCTGGAAACACCATATATTTT
.	TRBD1	17	TRBJ1-1	TRBV7-2	CASSTPRGPGWDTEAFF	TGTGCCAGCAGCACGCCTAGGGGGCCAGGGTGGGACACTGAAGCTTTCTTT
.	.	14	TRBJ2-7	TRBV13	CASSSGRGSYEQYF	TGTGCCAGCAGCTCGGGGCGGGGCTCCTACGAGCAGTACTTC
.	.	12	TRBJ2-7	TRBV9	CASSAGNGEQYF	TGTGCCAGCAGCGCAGGGAACGGCGAGCAGTACTTC
.	.	13	TRBJ1-4	TRBV2	CASSEDSFGILFF	TGTGCCAGCAGCGAGGACAGTTTCGGGATACTGTTTTTT
.	.	14	TRBJ2-5	TRBV13	CAVPHGESQETQYF	TGTGCCGTCCCCCATGGGGAGTCCCAAGAGACCCAGTACTTC
.	TRBD2	16	TRBJ2-5	TRBV15	CATSDRLAGGEETQYF	TGTGCCACCAGCGACAGACTAGCGGGGGGGGAAGAGACCCAGTACTTC
.	.	15	TRBJ2-3	TRBV9	CASSGSGGDTDTQYF	TGTGCCAGCAGCGGTAGCGGAGGCGACACAGATACGCAGTATTTT
.	TRBD2	15	TRBJ2-2	TRBV6-1	CASRGRGGGPGELFF	TGTGCCAGCAGGGGGAGGGGCGGGGGTCCCGGGGAGCTGTTTTTT
.	.	12	TRBJ1-1	TRBV29-1	CSVGGGFTEAFF	TGCAGCGTTGGCGGGGGCTTCACTGAAGCTTTCTTT
.	TRBD2	18	TRBJ2-1	TRBV5-1	CASSLEPSGRSPDDEQFF	TGCGCCAGCAGCTTGGAACCTAGCGGGCGGTCACCGGATGATGAGCAGTTCTTC
.	TRBD1	16	TRBJ2-7	TRBV11-1	CASSLAPGQGRNEQYF	TGTGCCAGCAGCTTAGCACCGGGACAGGGCCGAAACGAGCAGTACTTC
.	TRBD2	16	TRBJ2-7	TRBV6-5	CASSYSPGGSAYEQYF	TGTGCCAGCAGTTACTCGCCGGGGGGGTCTGCCTACGAGCAGTACTTC
.	TRBD1	13	TRBJ2-7	TRBV6-5	CASSYDRVGEQYF	TGTGCCAGCAGTTATGACAGGGTGGGCGAGCAGTACTTC
.	.	15	TRBJ1-1	TRBV12-5	CASGSTGGMDTEAFF	TGTGCTAGTGGTTCGACGGGGGGCATGGACACTGAAGCTTTCTTT
.	.	14	TRBJ1-4	TRBV10-3	CAISSSGTNEKLFF	TGTGCCATCAGTTCCTCGGGGACTAATGAAAAACTGTTTTTT
.	TRBD1	16	TRBJ2-1	TRBV7-2	CASSLGDRGRYNEQFF	TGTGCCAGCAGCTTAGGCGACAGGGGGCGGTACAATGAGCAGTTCTTC
.	TRBD1	15	TRBJ1-5	TRBV19	CASSEGQYSNQPQHF	TGTGCCAGTAGCGAGGGACAGTATAGCAATCAGCCCCAGCATTTT
.	.	16	TRBJ1-1	TRBV5-1	CASSLSVAGANTEAFF	TGCGCCAGCAGCTTGTCGGTCGCAGGGGCGAACACTGAAGCTTTCTTT
.	.	13	TRBJ1-1	TRBV13	CASSLREVPEAFF	TGTGCCAGCAGCTTGCGTGAGGTACCTGAAGCTTTCTTT
.	.	11	TRBJ2-7	TRBV7-9	CASSIGGEQYF	TGTGCCAGCAGTATCGGGGGCGAGCAGTACTTC
.	.	13	TRBJ2-7	TRBV5-5	CASSAGPTYEQYF	TGTGCCAGCAGCGCGGGACCGACCTACGAGCAGTACTTC
.	TRBD2	15	TRBJ2-7	TRBV4-1	CASSQDLTSGWEQYF	TGCGCCAGCAGCCAAGATCTCACTAGCGGATGGGAGCAGTACTTC
.	TRBD2	14	TRBJ2-3	TRBV7-9	CASSPRLASDTQYF	TGTGCCAGCAGCCCACGACTAGCTAGTGATACGCAGTATTTT
.	.	14	TRBJ1-2	TRBV7-9	CASSRGGGVDGYTF	TGTGCCAGCAGCCGCGGGGGCGGGGTTGATGGCTACACCTTC
once	TRBD1	16	TRBJ2-1	TRBV7-6	CASSLAPGQGINEQFF	TGTGCCAGCAGCTTAGCCCCGGGACAGGGTATCAATGAGCAGTTCTTC